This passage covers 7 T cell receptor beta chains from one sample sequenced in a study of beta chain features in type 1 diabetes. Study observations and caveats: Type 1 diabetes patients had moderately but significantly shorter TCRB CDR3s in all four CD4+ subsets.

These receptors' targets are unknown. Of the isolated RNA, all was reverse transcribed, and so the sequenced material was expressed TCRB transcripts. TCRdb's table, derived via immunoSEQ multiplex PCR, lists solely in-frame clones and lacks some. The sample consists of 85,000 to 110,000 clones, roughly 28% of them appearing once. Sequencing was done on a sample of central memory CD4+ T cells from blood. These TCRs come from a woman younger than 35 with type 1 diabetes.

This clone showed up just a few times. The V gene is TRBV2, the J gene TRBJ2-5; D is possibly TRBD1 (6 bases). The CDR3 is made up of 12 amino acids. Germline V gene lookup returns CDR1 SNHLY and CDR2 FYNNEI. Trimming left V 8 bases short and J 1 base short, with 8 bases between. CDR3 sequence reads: CASHRAQETQYF. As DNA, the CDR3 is TGTGCCAGCCACAGGGCCCAAGAGACCCAGTACTTC.

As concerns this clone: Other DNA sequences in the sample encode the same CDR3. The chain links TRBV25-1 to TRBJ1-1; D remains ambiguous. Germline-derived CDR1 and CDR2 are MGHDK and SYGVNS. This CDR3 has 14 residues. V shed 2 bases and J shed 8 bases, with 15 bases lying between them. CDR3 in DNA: TGTGCCAGCAGTGAAATAGGAGGGAACGCCGAAGCTTTCTTT. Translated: CASSEIGGNAEAFF.

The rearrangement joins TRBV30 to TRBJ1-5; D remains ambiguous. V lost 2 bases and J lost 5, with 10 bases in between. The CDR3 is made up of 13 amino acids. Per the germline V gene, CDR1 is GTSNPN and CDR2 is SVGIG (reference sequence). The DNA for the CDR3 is TGTGCCTGGAGTCCAGGAAATTATCAGCCCCAGCATTTT. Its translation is CAWSPGNYQPQHF.

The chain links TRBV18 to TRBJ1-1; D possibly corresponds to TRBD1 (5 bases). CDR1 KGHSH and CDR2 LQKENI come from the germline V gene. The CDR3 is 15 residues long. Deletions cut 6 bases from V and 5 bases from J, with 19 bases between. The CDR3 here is CASSLRGGRTTEAFF. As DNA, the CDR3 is TGTGCCAGCTCGTTGCGGGGGGGGAGGACAACTGAAGCTTTCTTT.

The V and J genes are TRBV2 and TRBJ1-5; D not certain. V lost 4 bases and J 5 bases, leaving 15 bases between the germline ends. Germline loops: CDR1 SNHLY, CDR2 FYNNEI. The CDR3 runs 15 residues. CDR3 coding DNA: TGTGCCAGCAGTGCCACGCGGGATTGGTATCAGCCCCAGCATTTT. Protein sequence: CASSATRDWYQPQHF.

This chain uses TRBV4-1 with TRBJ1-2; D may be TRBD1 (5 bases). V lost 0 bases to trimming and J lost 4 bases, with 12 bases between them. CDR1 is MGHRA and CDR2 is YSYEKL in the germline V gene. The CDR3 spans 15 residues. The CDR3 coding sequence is TGCGCCAGCAGCCAAGATAAGGGGATGGGCTATGGCTACACCTTC. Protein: CASSQDKGMGYGYTF.

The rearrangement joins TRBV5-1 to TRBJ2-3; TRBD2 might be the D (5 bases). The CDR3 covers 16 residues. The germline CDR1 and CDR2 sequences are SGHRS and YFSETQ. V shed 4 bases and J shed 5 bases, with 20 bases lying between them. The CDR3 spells CASSPPFHGGLDTQYF. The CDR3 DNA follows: TGCGCCAGCAGCCCCCCCTTTCATGGAGGATTAGATACGCAGTATTTT.